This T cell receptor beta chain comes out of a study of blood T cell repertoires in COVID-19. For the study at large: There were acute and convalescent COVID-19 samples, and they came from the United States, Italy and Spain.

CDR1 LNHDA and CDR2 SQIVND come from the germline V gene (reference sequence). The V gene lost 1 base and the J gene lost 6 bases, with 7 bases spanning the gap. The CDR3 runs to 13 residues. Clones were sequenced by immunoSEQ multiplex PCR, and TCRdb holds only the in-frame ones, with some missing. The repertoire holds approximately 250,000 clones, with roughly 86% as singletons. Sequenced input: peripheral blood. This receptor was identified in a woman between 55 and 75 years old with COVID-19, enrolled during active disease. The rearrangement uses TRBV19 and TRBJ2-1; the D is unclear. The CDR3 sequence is CASSIGTVNEQFF. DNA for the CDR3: TGTGCCAGTAGTATAGGCACAGTCAATGAGCAGTTCTTC.